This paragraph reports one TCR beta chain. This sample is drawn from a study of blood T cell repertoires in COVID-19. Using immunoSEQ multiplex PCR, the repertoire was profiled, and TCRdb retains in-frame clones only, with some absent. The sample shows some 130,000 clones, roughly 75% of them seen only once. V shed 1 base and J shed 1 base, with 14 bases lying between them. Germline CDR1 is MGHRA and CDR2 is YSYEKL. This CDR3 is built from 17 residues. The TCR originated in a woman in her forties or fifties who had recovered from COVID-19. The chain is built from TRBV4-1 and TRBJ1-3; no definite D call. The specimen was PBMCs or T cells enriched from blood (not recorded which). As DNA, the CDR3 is TGCGCCAGCAGCCAAGGCCCTGTCGACTATTCTGGAAACACCATATATTTT. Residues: CASSQGPVDYSGNTIYF.